Below, 30 T cell receptor beta chains from the same sample are listed, as sequenced in a study of vaccination and CD4 T cells after COVID-19. Antigens for these TCRs are unknown. Researchers used the Oncomine TCR Beta short-read assay to sequence DNA from cultured CD4+ T cells. TCRdb ran MiXCR on the PCR reads and lists one entry per CDR3 protein. The sample records approximately 17,000 distinct CDR3 sequences, around 45% being singletons. Regarding treatment: approximately 9-day PBMC culture with coronavirus spike peptide pools or control peptides (ViraFEST assay). The starting material was CD4+ T cells from blood, cultured in vitro, obtained before SARS-CoV-2 vaccination. The source is a human donor who had recovered from COVID-19.

This clonotype was recorded a few times. This chain joins TRBV20-1 and TRBJ1-2; D is undetermined. The CDR3 runs 12 residues. Germline assignment: CDR1 DFQATT and CDR2 SNEGSKA (reference sequence). V lost 5 bases and J lost 3, with 10 bases in between. The CDR3: CSAPGVDYGYTF. CDR3 DNA sequence: TGCAGTGCTCCTGGGGTCGACTATGGCTACACCTTC.

Here the CDR3 DNA reads TGCGCCAGCAGTGATAGCGGGGGGGCGTTAGAGACCCAGTACTTC. This codes for CASSDSGGALETQYF. The chain joins TRBV10-2 to TRBJ2-5, with 11 bases aligning to TRBD2. V lost 3 bases and J lost 4; bases outside the gene matches: 4. CDR3 length equals 15 residues. Per the germline V gene, CDR1 is WSHSY and CDR2 is SAAADI.

This chain links TRBV5-4 with TRBJ2-5, with D possibly being TRBD2 (6 bases). Germline assignment: CDR1 SGHNT and CDR2 YYREEE (reference sequence). There are 15 residues in the CDR3. V lost 3 bases to trimming and J lost 2 bases, with 14 bases between them. In DNA form, the CDR3 reads TGTGCCAGCAGCTCGAAACGAGGGACTCAAGAGACCCAGTACTTC. Protein product: CASSSKRGTQETQYF. The full variable domain, its missing parts supplied by reference TRBV5-4 and TRBJ2-5, is ETGVTQSPTHLIKTRGQQVTLRCSSQSGHNTVSWYQQALGQGPQFIFQYYREEENGRGNFPPRFSGLQFPNYSSELNVNALELDDSALYLCASSSKRGTQETQYFGPGTRLLVL.

This chain links TRBV24-1 with TRBJ2-7; D might be TRBD1 (6 bases). Looked up from germline, CDR1 is KGHDR and CDR2 is SFDVKD. The V end was cut by 2 bases, the J end by 6 bases, with 7 bases between. CDR3 length equals 12 residues. This CDR3 is CATSDSGAEQYF. In DNA, the CDR3 is TGTGCCACCAGTGATTCAGGGGCCGAGCAGTACTTC.

This clonotype was seen a few times. The V gene is TRBV9, the J gene TRBJ2-3; D is unresolved. The V end lost 0 bases, the J end lost 0 bases, and 11 bases lay between the germline ends. CDR1 and CDR2 from the germline V gene are SGDLS and YYNGEE. The CDR3 has 16 residues. CDR3 DNA sequence: TGTGCCAGCAGCGTAGTCGGTATTGGGAGCACAGATACGCAGTATTTT. The encoded protein is CASSVVGIGSTDTQYF.

V is TRBV6-1 and J is TRBJ1-1; D is possibly TRBD1 (6 bases). The CDR3 extends over 14 amino acids. Per the germline V gene, CDR1 is MNHNS and CDR2 is SASEGT. With 6 bases removed from V and 3 bases from J, the gap between germline ends came to 14 bases. The CDR3 region has the DNA TGTGCCAGCAGGCCCGGGGGCGCGGACACTGAAGCTTTCTTT. Encoded protein: CASRPGGADTEAFF.

In this sample, this clonotype turned up a few times. This chain links TRBV2 with TRBJ2-5; no reliable D call. The germline V gene encodes CDR1 SNHLY and CDR2 FYNNEI. Trimming removed 4 bases from V and 4 bases from J, with 7 bases in between. The length of the CDR3 is 12 residues. DNA for the CDR3: TGTGCCAGCAGTGTAGGGTCAGAGACCCAGTACTTC. Translation: CASSVGSETQYF.

The V call is TRBV18, the J call TRBJ2-7; D remains unclear. The CDR3 covers 13 residues. The germline CDR1 and CDR2 sequences are KGHSH and LQKENI. V was pared by 1 base and J by 6 bases, with 10 bases between. CDR3 loop: CASSPLAAREQYF. The CDR3 DNA follows: TGTGCCAGCTCACCACTAGCAGCTCGCGAGCAGTACTTC.

This clonotype appeared a few times. The rearrangement uses TRBV7-8 and TRBJ1-2; D uncertain. The CDR3 runs to 14 residues. Germline CDR1 SGHVS, CDR2 FQNEAQ. V was shortened by 5 bases and J by 5 bases, with 15 bases between the two germline ends. CDR3 DNA: TGTGCCAGCAGCCGGGCGGGTGCCCTATATGGCTACACCTTC. Its protein is CASSRAGALYGYTF.

CDR3 protein: CSASGSGIYNEQFF. DNA of the CDR3: TGCAGTGCTAGCGGTAGCGGTATCTACAATGAGCAGTTCTTC. This sequence joins TRBV20-1 and TRBJ2-1; TRBD2 is a possible D gene (6 bases). Germline V gene data show CDR1 as DFQATT and CDR2 as SNEGSKA (reference sequence). Trimming removed 3 bases at V and 3 bases at J, with 12 bases between. This CDR3 has 14 amino acids.

This clonotype has a handful of counts. The genes are TRBV20-1 and TRBJ1-5; D is possibly TRBD1 (5 bases). CDR1 is DFQATT and CDR2 is SNEGSKA in the germline V gene (reference sequence). Trimming pared 0 bases from V and 5 bases from J, leaving 14 bases between. The CDR3 spans 15 residues. CDR3 nucleotide sequence: TGCAGTGCTAGAGATAGTGAGGGGAGCTATCAGCCCCAGCATTTT. The encoded protein is CSARDSEGSYQPQHF.

This clonotype was seen a handful of times. The genes are TRBV21-1 and TRBJ1-5; TRBD1 reflects the table's D call only, with no check against the DNA. TRBV21-1 is a recognized pseudogene. The CDR3 runs 14 residues. Here the CDR3 reads CASSSDRGLWPQHF. DNA of the CDR3: TGTGCCAGCAGCAGCGACAGGGGCCTTTGGCCCCAGCATTTT.

This chain uses TRBV5-1 with TRBJ1-2; D remains ambiguous. Germline CDR1 SGHRS, CDR2 YFSETQ. There are 15 residues in the CDR3. Between the trimmed V and J ends, which lost 0 bases and 4 bases, there was a span of 13 bases. The CDR3 region has the DNA TGCGCCAGCAGCTTGGGTGGGGAGCTAGGCTATGGCTACACCTTC. This encodes CASSLGGELGYGYTF.

This chain connects TRBV4-3 to TRBJ1-1; TRBD1 is a possible D gene (6 bases). Trimming took 0 bases from V and 1 from J, leaving 21 bases between them. The V gene's germline CDR1 is LGHNA and CDR2 YSLEER. The CDR3 loop spans 19 amino acids. The CDR3 sequence: CASSQDGGPYGAENTEAFF. As DNA, the CDR3 is TGCGCCAGCAGCCAAGATGGGGGGCCCTATGGGGCTGAGAACACTGAAGCTTTCTTT.

The rearrangement joins TRBV20-1 to TRBJ1-3; D gene ambiguous. Germline V gene sequence: CDR1 DFQATT, CDR2 SNEGSKA (reference sequence). Trimming removed 2 bases from V and 4 bases from J, with 9 bases in between. The CDR3 consists of 13 residues. The DNA for the CDR3 is TGCAGTGCTAGACGAAAGGCCGGAAACACCATATATTTT. Residues: CSARRKAGNTIYF.

The gene calls are TRBV20-1 and TRBJ2-7; a weak D match, TRBD1 (5 bases). With 5 bases removed from V and 1 base from J, the gap between germline ends came to 15 bases. The CDR3 consists of 14 residues. Germline V CDR1 and CDR2: DFQATT, SNEGSKA (reference sequence). CDR3 bases: TGCAGTGCTGACCCCCCGCAGGGTTCCTACGAGCAGTACTTC. It encodes CSADPPQGSYEQYF.

The chain recombines TRBV20-1 with TRBJ1-1; D is unclear. Germline values: CDR1 DFQATT, CDR2 SNEGSKA (reference sequence). The CDR3 is 13 residues long. The CDR3 protein is CRLVRSENTEAFF. In nucleotides, the CDR3 is TGCAGGCTAGTTAGGTCGGAGAACACTGAAGCTTTCTTT.

The CDR3: CASSETSGKGDTQYF. CDR3 DNA: TGCGCCAGCAGTGAGACTAGCGGGAAGGGAGATACGCAGTATTTT. V gene TRBV10-1 combines with J gene TRBJ2-3, with TRBD2 identical over 10 bases. V was clipped by 2 bases and J by 5 bases; unmatched bases: 4. The CDR3 totals 15 residues. Germline loops: CDR1 WNHNN, CDR2 SYGVQD (reference sequence).

This chain links TRBV28 with TRBJ1-6; D might be TRBD1 (5 bases). CDR1 is MDHEN, CDR2 SYDVKM, per germline. The CDR3 runs 16 residues. V shed 5 bases and J shed 0 bases, with 11 bases lying between them. The CDR3 loop is CASSPSGGSYNSPLHF. CDR3 coding DNA: TGTGCCAGCAGTCCTTCGGGGGGCTCCTATAATTCACCCCTCCACTTT. Full variable domain (remainder filled in from reference TRBV28 and TRBJ1-6): DVKVTQSSRYLVKRTGEKVFLECVQDMDHENMFWYRQDPGLGLRLIYFSYDVKMKEKGDIPEGYSVSREKKERFSLILESASTNQTSMYLCASSPSGGSYNSPLHFGNGTRLTVT.

This chain connects TRBV19 to TRBJ1-2; D might be TRBD1 (5 bases). CDR3 size: 15 residues. V was cut by 6 bases and J by 8 bases, with 22 bases left in between. The V gene's germline CDR1 is LNHDA and CDR2 SQIVND (reference sequence). CDR3 sequence reads: CASSLDGAQMVGYTF. CDR3 nucleotide sequence: TGTGCCAGTAGCCTCGACGGGGCTCAAATGGTCGGCTACACCTTC. The whole variable domain, remainder taken from reference TRBV19 and TRBJ1-2, is DGGITQSPKYLFRKEGQNVTLSCEQNLNHDAMYWYRQDPGQGLRLIYYSQIVNDFQKGDIAEGYSVSREKKESFPLTVTSAQKNPTAFYLCASSLDGAQMVGYTFGSGTRLTVV.

V and J are TRBV2 and TRBJ1-5; D gene unclear. There are 12 residues in the CDR3. The V and J ends lost 3 bases and 6 bases respectively, with 6 bases between them. Per the germline V gene, CDR1 is SNHLY and CDR2 is FYNNEI. The CDR3 reads CASSDQIQPQHF. For the CDR3, the DNA is TGTGCCAGCAGTGATCAGATTCAGCCCCAGCATTTT.

This clonotype came up a few times. This sequence joins TRBV6-2 or TRBV6-3 and TRBJ2-5; D gene unclear. The CDR3 is 12 amino acids. CDR1 is MNHEY and CDR2 is SVGEGT in the germline V gene. V lost 0 bases and J lost 4, with 3 bases in between. CDR3 loop: CASSYSSETQYF. The CDR3 bases are TGTGCCAGCAGTTACTCCTCAGAGACCCAGTACTTC.

As regards this clonotype: At one boundary the junction diverges from the germline segment, which might be a read error. The chain combines TRBV19 with TRBJ2-3; D perhaps matches TRBD1 (5 bases). Germline CDR1 reads LNHDA; CDR2 reads SQIVND (reference sequence). The length of the CDR3 is 14 residues. The CDR3, as DNA: TGTGCCAGTAGTGTAGACAGACCCACAGATACGCAGTATTTT. Protein product: CASSVDRPTDTQYF. Based on the CDR3 plus reference TRBV19 and TRBJ2-3, the full variable domain is DGGITQSPKYLFRKEGQNVTLSCEQNLNHDAMYWYRQDPGQGLRLIYYSQIVNDFQKGDIAEGYSVSREKKESFPLTVTSAQKNPTAFYLCASSVDRPTDTQYFGPGTRLTVL.

This clonotype was counted only a few times. The chain employs TRBV24-1 and TRBJ1-5; no clear D. Germline-derived CDR1 and CDR2 are KGHDR and SFDVKD. V lost 4 bases to trimming and J lost 0 bases, with 6 bases between them. The CDR3 spans 14 residues. CDR3 amino acids: CATSDPSSNQPQHF. The DNA of the CDR3 is TGTGCCACCAGTGACCCCAGTAGCAATCAGCCCCAGCATTTT.

The chain is built from TRBV18 and TRBJ1-5; possibly TRBD1 for D (6 bases). The CDR3 has 14 residues. Germline V CDR1 and CDR2: KGHSH, LQKENI. Trimming left V 3 bases short and J 6 bases short, with 12 bases between. Here the CDR3 reads CASSPAVGGQPQHF. The CDR3 nucleotides read TGTGCCAGCTCACCGGCGGTAGGGGGTCAGCCCCAGCATTTT.

The chain is built from TRBV18 and TRBJ2-5, with TRBD1 identical over 11 bases. V gave up 6 bases and J gave up 2 bases; unmatched junction bases: 5. The CDR3 has 15 amino acids. Germline V gives CDR1 KGHSH, CDR2 LQKENI. The CDR3 region has the DNA TGTGCCAGCTCCCGTCGGGACAGGGGGCAAGAGACCCAGTACTTC. Translated, it gives CASSRRDRGQETQYF.

In its sample, this clonotype was seen a few times. V usage is TRBV6-5 and J usage is TRBJ1-5, with D perhaps TRBD1 (6 bases). CDR1 and CDR2 (germline): MNHEY, SVGAGI. The CDR3 sequence is 18 residues long. Trimming stripped 2 bases from V and 4 bases from J, with 21 bases between. The CDR3 spells CASSYAPLREGVNQPQHF. In nucleotides, the CDR3 is TGTGCCAGCAGTTACGCCCCGCTTAGGGAGGGGGTTAATCAGCCCCAGCATTTT.

This clonotype was seen a few times. This chain connects TRBV6-4 to TRBJ1-3; D might be TRBD1 (6 bases). The germline gives CDR1 MRHNA, CDR2 SNTAGT. This CDR3 is 13 amino acids long. V lost 6 bases, J lost 4 bases, and 10 bases lay in between. This CDR3 is CASSRGEGNTIYF. The CDR3 region has the DNA TGTGCCAGCAGCAGGGGAGAGGGAAACACCATATATTTT.

V is TRBV11-2 and J is TRBJ2-5; D is unclear. The CDR3 totals 13 residues. Looked up from germline, CDR1 is SGHAT and CDR2 is FQNNGV. Trimming removed 1 base from V and 1 base from J, with 4 bases in between. The CDR3 nucleotides read TGTGCCAGCAGCTTAGGTTCCCAAGAGACCCAGTACTTC. Encoded protein: CASSLGSQETQYF.

The genes are TRBV5-5 and TRBJ2-5, with 7 bases aligning to TRBD2. With V trimmed by 2 bases and J by 5 bases, 9 bases remained unmatched. The CDR3 sequence is 15 residues long. CDR1 and CDR2 from the germline V gene are SGHKS and YYEKEE (reference sequence). The CDR3 loop reads CASSFSPMREETQYF. CDR3 in DNA: TGTGCCAGCAGCTTTTCCCCCATGCGGGAGGAGACCCAGTACTTC.